One sample yielded the 25 T cell receptor beta chains listed below, sequenced in a study of shared T cell receptors in the human thymus. TCRdb's copy holds only in-frame clones and misses some; the assay was immunoSEQ multiplex PCR. The sample includes about 610,000 clones, roughly 90% seen only once; the top ten take 0.0085% to 0.012%. The same data also went into a second study, on human thymus T cells.

The specimen sequenced was thymocytes. These receptor sequences come from a boy younger than two with a congenital heart defect.

This clone was counted only a few times. The V call is TRBV12-2, the J call TRBJ1-1; the table names TRBD1, a call not compared with the DNA. TRBV12-2 is labeled a pseudogene. This CDR3 has 15 amino acids. The chain's CDR3 is CASRLARDRGDQAFF. In nucleotides, the CDR3 is TGTGCAAGTCGCTTAGCGAGGGACAGGGGGGACCAAGCTTTCTTT.

The chain couples TRBV11-2 to TRBJ2-2; D gene ambiguous. The CDR3 extends over 14 amino acids. V lost 1 base and J lost 3, with 6 bases in between. Per the germline V gene, CDR1 is SGHAT and CDR2 is FQNNGV. The CDR3 DNA follows: TGTGCCAGCAGCTTAGGCGGTGACACCGGGGAGCTGTTTTTT. It is translated as CASSLGGDTGELFF. The full variable domain, completed using reference TRBV11-2 and TRBJ2-2, is EAGVAQSPRYKIIEKRQSVAFWCNPISGHATLYWYQQILGQGPKLLIQFQNNGVVDDSQLPKDRFSAERLKGVDSTLKIQPAKLEDSAVYLCASSLGGDTGELFFGEGSRLTVL.

The chain uses TRBV5-5 and TRBJ2-2; tentatively, D is TRBD2 (5 bases). In germline, CDR1 is SGHKS, CDR2 YYEKEE (reference sequence). This CDR3 has 15 amino acids. V gave up 0 bases and J gave up 4 bases, with 10 bases separating them. The CDR3 DNA reads as TGTGCCAGCAGCTTGGGGCTAGCTGGCACCGGGGAGCTGTTTTTT. This sequence encodes CASSLGLAGTGELFF. Together with reference TRBV5-5 and TRBJ2-2, the CDR3 gives the full variable domain: DAGVTQSPTHLIKTRGQQVTLRCSPISGHKSVSWYQQVLGQGPQFIFQYYEKEERGRGNFPDRFSARQFPNYSSELNVNALLLGDSALYLCASSLGLAGTGELFFGEGSRLTVL.

The chain employs TRBV6-1 and TRBJ2-7, with TRBD2 as a possible D gene (6 bases). The V end was cut by 1 base, the J end by 2 bases, with 18 bases between. This CDR3 has 17 residues. Germline values: CDR1 MNHNS, CDR2 SASEGT. DNA of the CDR3: TGTGCCAGCAGTGAAGGATTTGTGCGGGGTTTAACCTACGAGCAGTACTTC. This codes for CASSEGFVRGLTYEQYF.

The chain recombines TRBV4-1 with TRBJ2-3, with a weak D call TRBD2 (5 bases). The V end was cut by 3 bases, the J end by 0 bases, with 16 bases between. This CDR3 spans 17 amino acids. The V gene's germline CDR1 is MGHRA and CDR2 YSYEKL. CDR3: CASSHNPASPSTDTQYF. The CDR3 nucleotides are TGCGCCAGCAGCCACAACCCGGCTAGCCCTAGCACAGATACGCAGTATTTT.

The rearrangement uses TRBV27 and TRBJ2-3; TRBD1 matches 10 bases. The CDR3 contains 15 residues. CDR1 is MNHEY and CDR2 is SMNVEV in the germline V gene (reference sequence). V lost 6 bases to trimming and J lost 3 bases; unmatched junction nucleotides: 6. CDR3 coding DNA: TGTGCCAGCAGGTACCGGGACAGGGGAACAGATACGCAGTATTTT. It translates to CASRYRDRGTDTQYF.

This chain joins TRBV5-4 and TRBJ1-4; 8 nucleotides line up with TRBD1. Trimming cost V 6 bases and J 10 bases; bases outside gene matches: 5. The CDR3 covers 12 residues. The germline V gene encodes CDR1 SGHNT and CDR2 YYREEE (reference sequence). CDR3 amino acids: CASTSGGGKLFF. The CDR3 DNA reads as TGTGCCAGCACCTCAGGGGGCGGAAAACTGTTTTTT.

This clone was seen a single time. The chain employs TRBV9 and TRBJ2-5, with TRBD2 identical over 8 bases. The CDR3 loop spans 16 amino acids. CDR1 is SGDLS and CDR2 is YYNGEE in the germline V gene. Trimming at V came to 0 bases and at J to 5 bases, leaving 9 bases not matched to a gene. CDR3 DNA sequence: TGTGCCAGCAGCGTAGACGAGACGGGAGGGTGGGAGACCCAGTACTTC. It yields the protein CASSVDETGGWETQYF. The complete variable domain, with remaining parts taken from reference TRBV9 and TRBJ2-5, reads DSGVTQTPKHLITATGQRVTLRCSPRSGDLSVYWYQQSLDQGLQFLIQYYNGEERAKGNILERFSAQQFPDLHSELNLSSLELGDSALYFCASSVDETGGWETQYFGPGTRLLVL.

CDR3 in amino acids: CASVWGGEQFF. Written as DNA, the CDR3 is TGTGCCAGCGTCTGGGGCGGTGAGCAGTTCTTC. The V and J genes are TRBV27 and TRBJ2-1, with D perhaps matching TRBD1 (5 bases). The germline V gene has CDR1 MNHEY and CDR2 SMNVEV (reference sequence). The V end lost 8 bases, the J end lost 9 bases, and 11 bases lay between the germline ends. The CDR3 is made up of 11 amino acids.

The rearrangement links TRBV10-2 to TRBJ1-1, with TRBD1 matching 9 bases. Per the germline V gene, CDR1 is WSHSY and CDR2 is SAAADI. The CDR3 length is 20 residues. With V trimmed by 2 bases and J by 0 bases, 16 bases remained unmatched. This CDR3 reads CASSEPASGTGTRVNTEAFF. The CDR3 region has the DNA TGCGCCAGCAGTGAGCCCGCTTCAGGGACAGGGACAAGGGTGAACACTGAAGCTTTCTTT.

The chain has TRBV7-4 and TRBJ2-5; 13 bases map to TRBD2. The germline V gene encodes CDR1 SGHVT and CDR2 SQSDAQ. V shed 5 bases, J shed 3 bases, and the junction held 6 bases outside the gene matches. The CDR3 is made up of 16 amino acids. The CDR3 loop reads CASSPGTSGTKETQYF. CDR3 sequence (DNA): TGTGCCAGCAGCCCCGGGACTAGCGGGACTAAAGAGACCCAGTACTTC. The variable domain in full, with the rest retrieved from reference TRBV7-4 and TRBJ2-5, is GAGVSQSPRYKVAKRGRDVALRCDSISGHVTLYWYRQTLGQGSEVLTYSQSDAQRDKSGRPSGRFSAERPERSVSTLKIQRTEQGDSAVYLCASSPGTSGTKETQYFGPGTRLLVL.

This clone was counted only a few times. V usage is TRBV5-4 and J usage is TRBJ2-1, with a weak D call TRBD2 (6 bases). This CDR3 comprises 13 residues. Trimming took 9 bases from V and 7 from J, leaving 17 bases between them. The germline gives CDR1 SGHNT, CDR2 YYREEE (reference sequence). The chain's CDR3 is CATWAPGGNEQFF. DNA of the CDR3: TGTGCCACCTGGGCCCCTGGGGGGAATGAGCAGTTCTTC.

This clone was detected only once. The J gene is TRBJ1-2, the V gene TRBV11-2, with 7 bases fitting TRBD1. Germline-derived CDR1 and CDR2 are SGHAT and FQNNGV. Losses at the gene ends were 5 bases for V and 6 bases for J; bases not matched to a gene: 12. The CDR3 has 15 amino acids. In DNA form, the CDR3 reads TGTGCCAGCAGCCCTCGGACAGGTGACGTAGATGGCTACACCTTC. This encodes CASSPRTGDVDGYTF.

The chain recombines TRBV4-1 with TRBJ1-1; D is unclear. The germline CDR1 and CDR2 sequences are MGHRA and YSYEKL. This CDR3 has 13 amino acids. V shed 3 bases and J shed 2 bases, with 7 bases lying between them. CDR3 region: CASSQNSNTEAFF. The CDR3 nucleotides are TGCGCCAGCAGCCAGAACTCAAACACTGAAGCTTTCTTT.

The chain links TRBV5-4 to TRBJ2-5, with 7 bases lining up with TRBD1. In germline, CDR1 is SGHNT, CDR2 YYREEE (reference sequence). This CDR3 has 13 amino acids. The J segment lost 5 bases and the V segment lost 4 bases, leaving 5 bases of the junction unmatched. Here the CDR3 reads CASSGQVRETQYF. The CDR3 coding sequence is TGTGCCAGCAGCGGACAGGTCCGGGAGACCCAGTACTTC.

The chain links TRBV9 to TRBJ2-7; D gene unclear. CDR1 is SGDLS, CDR2 YYNGEE, per germline. V was clipped by 1 base and J by 2 bases, with 10 bases between them. This CDR3 comprises 14 residues. The CDR3 DNA follows: TGTGCCAGCAGCGTAACACCTGTTCCCTACGAGCAGTACTTC. Residues: CASSVTPVPYEQYF.

The chain couples TRBV4-2 to TRBJ2-1; the match to TRBD2 covers 10 bases. Germline CDR1 is LGHNA and CDR2 is YNFKEQ. CDR3 length: 17 amino acids. The ends lost 7 bases at V and 0 bases at J; junction bases unmatched: 9. The CDR3 reads CASKPSGRKSSYNEQFF. As DNA, the CDR3 is TGTGCCAGCAAACCTAGCGGGAGAAAAAGCTCCTACAATGAGCAGTTCTTC.

This chain uses TRBV27 with TRBJ2-7; 8 nucleotides match TRBD2. CDR3 length: 14 residues. Trimming removed 2 bases from V and 3 bases from J; junction bases left unmatched: 3. CDR1 is MNHEY, CDR2 SMNVEV, per germline (reference sequence). CDR3 residues: CASSLRTSYYEQYF. The CDR3 DNA follows: TGTGCCAGCAGTTTACGGACTAGCTACTACGAGCAGTACTTC.

The chain recombines TRBV10-3 with TRBJ2-7; TRBD2 matches at 11 bases. The CDR3 sequence is 22 residues long. Per germline, CDR1 ENHRY and CDR2 SYGVKD. The ends lost 4 bases at V and 4 bases at J; junction bases unmatched: 27. CDR3 DNA: TGTGCCATCAGTGCCCGGCAGCCCAGACTAGCGGGACTTCGGCGGAGGGGATACGAGCAGTACTTC. Protein: CAISARQPRLAGLRRRGYEQYF.

This clone was seen just once. The chain combines TRBV7-8 with TRBJ1-1, with a possible D match to TRBD1 (6 bases). CDR3 length: 14 amino acids. CDR1 is SGHVS, CDR2 FQNEAQ, per germline. Trimming took 2 bases from V and 1 from J, leaving 8 bases between them. The CDR3 DNA follows: TGTGCCAGCAGCTTAAAGGGGGAGAACACTGAAGCTTTCTTT. Translated, it gives CASSLKGENTEAFF.

The V and J genes are TRBV6-4 and TRBJ2-1; 13 bases match TRBD2. The ends lost 2 bases at V and 7 bases at J; junction bases unmatched: 2. The CDR3 covers 15 residues. The germline V gene encodes CDR1 MRHNA and CDR2 SNTAGT. In DNA, the CDR3 is TGTGCCAGCAGTGACCGGACTAGCGGGAGTAATGAGCAGTTCTTC. As protein: CASSDRTSGSNEQFF.

V gene TRBV4-2 combines with J gene TRBJ1-5, with TRBD1 as a possible D gene (5 bases). This CDR3 region has 18 residues. Germline CDR1 LGHNA, CDR2 YNFKEQ. The germline V and J ends were trimmed by 0 bases and 3 bases, with 18 bases remaining between them. Here the CDR3 DNA reads TGTGCCAGCAGCCAAGATGGGGAAACGGGCAGGGCCAATCAGCCCCAGCATTTT. Translated: CASSQDGETGRANQPQHF.

V usage is TRBV10-2 and J usage is TRBJ2-7; tentatively, D is TRBD2 (6 bases). Germline V gives CDR1 WSHSY, CDR2 SAAADI. With 5 bases removed from V and 0 bases from J, the gap between germline ends came to 14 bases. CDR3 length equals 15 residues. The CDR3 sequence: CASSRQLAPSYEQYF. CDR3 in DNA: TGCGCCAGCAGTCGACAGCTAGCGCCCTCCTACGAGCAGTACTTC.

This chain uses TRBV7-2 with TRBJ2-7, with D possibly TRBD1 on 5 matching bases. The CDR3 runs to 21 residues. The germline gives CDR1 SGHTA, CDR2 FQGNSA. V gave up 0 bases and J gave up 6 bases, with 33 bases separating them. DNA for the CDR3: TGTGCCAGCAGCTTAGCGCCGGACACTCGTGGCTGTCGAATAGCCGCATCCGAGCAGTACTTC. It specifies CASSLAPDTRGCRIAASEQYF.

J is TRBJ1-2 and V is TRBV18; tentative D call: TRBD1 (6 bases). Germline CDR1 is KGHSH and CDR2 is LQKENI. Trimming pared 5 bases from V and 2 bases from J, leaving 9 bases between. This CDR3 has 13 amino acids. CDR3 DNA: TGTGCCAGCTCAGAGGGGGGGAACTATGGCTACACCTTC. Residues: CASSEGGNYGYTF.